This paragraph reports one TCR beta chain. These data come from a study of blood T cell repertoires in COVID-19. Clones were read by immunoSEQ multiplex PCR, and TCRdb kept only the in-frame ones, dropping some. The sample lists about 61,000 clones, over 75% occurring once. This CDR3 spans 14 amino acids. V was clipped by 3 bases and J by 3 bases, with 9 bases between them. Germline V gene sequence: CDR1 SGHKS, CDR2 YYEKEE (reference sequence). This sequence was found in a human donor in a cohort sampled during active COVID-19. V gene TRBV5-5 combines with J gene TRBJ2-2; perhaps TRBD1 as D (5 bases). Input material: peripheral blood. The CDR3 reads CASSSDTHTGELFF. In nucleotides, the CDR3 is TGTGCCAGCAGCTCGGACACGCACACCGGGGAGCTGTTTTTT.